This T cell receptor (beta chain) was sequenced during a study of T cell repertoires in cytomegalovirus infection. Whole-study context: A matching HLA type, together with CMV infection, was signaled by public TCR beta signatures. Findings of the study overall: Cumulative frequency of public TCR beta families picked out carriers of CMV plus the relevant HLA. HLA-C-restricted CMV clonotypes gave the most frequent clonotype in two of eight donors.

Unmatched junction bases numbered 5, after V lost 5 bases and J lost 13 bases. This CDR3 has 12 residues. Germline V lookup: CDR1 SEHNR, CDR2 FQNEAQ (reference sequence). From the reads, TCRdb called clonotypes with MiXCR, one entry per CDR3 protein. The profile shows about 210,000 distinct CDR3 sequences, 6.5% of them singletons. This clonotype came up many times. Antigen unknown. The source is a human donor in good health (CMV status not recorded). Some clones in this sample may be carry-over from other donors' samples. The sequencing sample was made of PBMCs. This chain links TRBV7-9 with TRBJ2-1, with TRBD2 matching over 10 bases. The CDR3 protein is CASSPGLADQFF. The CDR3 DNA sequence: TGTGCCAGCAGCCCCGGACTAGCGGATCAGTTCTTC.